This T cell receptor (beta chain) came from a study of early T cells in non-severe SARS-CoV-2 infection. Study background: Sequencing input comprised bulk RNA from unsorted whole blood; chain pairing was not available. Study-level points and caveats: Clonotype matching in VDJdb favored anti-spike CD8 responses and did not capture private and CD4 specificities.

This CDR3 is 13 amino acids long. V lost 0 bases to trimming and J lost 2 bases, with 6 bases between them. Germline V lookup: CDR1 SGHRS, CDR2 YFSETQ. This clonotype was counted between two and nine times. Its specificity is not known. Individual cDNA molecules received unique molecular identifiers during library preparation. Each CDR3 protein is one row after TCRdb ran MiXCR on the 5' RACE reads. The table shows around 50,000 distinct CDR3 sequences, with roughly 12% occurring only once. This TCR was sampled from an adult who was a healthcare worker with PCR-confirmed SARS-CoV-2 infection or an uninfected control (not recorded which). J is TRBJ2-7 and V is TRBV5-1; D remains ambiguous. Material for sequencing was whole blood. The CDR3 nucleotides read TGCGCCAGCAGCTTGGAGAAACCCTACGAGCAGTACTTC. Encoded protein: CASSLEKPYEQYF.